Included here is one T cell receptor (beta chain) sequence, with context. The antigen is not known. The data stem from a study of cytomegalovirus exposure and HLA in healthy donors. General study results and limits: The authors confirmed in vitro that a few CMV-associated chains were specific for CMV antigens. A link between a missense DCLRE1C variant and TCR beta V- and J-gene trimming emerged from a later analysis.

It was with 60 Vbeta and 13 Jbeta primers that the PCR ran. Using immunoSEQ multiplex PCR, the repertoire was profiled, and TCRdb retains in-frame clones only, with some absent. This table holds 150,000 or so clones, 75% to 80% found once. J gave up 5 bases and V 4 bases, and 7 bases lay outside the gene matches. There are 14 residues in the CDR3. The germline CDR1 and CDR2 sequences are SGHNT and YYREEE (reference sequence). The sample comprised PBMCs. V usage is TRBV5-4 and J usage is TRBJ1-1; TRBD1 aligns across 8 bases. The receptor was derived from a male donor in good health and CMV-seronegative. This CDR3 is CASSPGGRGTEAFF. The CDR3 DNA reads TGTGCCAGCAGCCCAGGGGGCAGGGGAACTGAAGCTTTCTTT.